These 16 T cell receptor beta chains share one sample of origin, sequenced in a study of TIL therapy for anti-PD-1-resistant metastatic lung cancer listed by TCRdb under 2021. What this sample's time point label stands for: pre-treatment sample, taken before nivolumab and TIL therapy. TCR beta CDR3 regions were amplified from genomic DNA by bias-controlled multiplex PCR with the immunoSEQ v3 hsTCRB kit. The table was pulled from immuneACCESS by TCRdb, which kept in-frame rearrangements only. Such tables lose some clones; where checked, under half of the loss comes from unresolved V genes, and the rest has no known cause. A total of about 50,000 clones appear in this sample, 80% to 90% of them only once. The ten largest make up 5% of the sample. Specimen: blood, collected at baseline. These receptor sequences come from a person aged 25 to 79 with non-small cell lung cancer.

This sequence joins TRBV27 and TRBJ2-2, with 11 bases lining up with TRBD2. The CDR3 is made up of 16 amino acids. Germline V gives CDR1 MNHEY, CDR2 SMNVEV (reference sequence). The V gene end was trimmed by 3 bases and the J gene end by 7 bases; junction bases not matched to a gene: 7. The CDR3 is CASSLVAGGLGGELFF. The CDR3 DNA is TGTGCCAGCAGTTTGGTAGCGGGGGGGTTGGGCGGGGAGCTGTTTTTT.

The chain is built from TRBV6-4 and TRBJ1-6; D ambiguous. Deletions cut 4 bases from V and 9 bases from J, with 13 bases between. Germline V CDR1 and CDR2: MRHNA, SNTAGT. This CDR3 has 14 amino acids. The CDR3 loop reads CASSATLLGSPLHF. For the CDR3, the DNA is TGTGCCAGCAGTGCGACTCTACTGGGTTCACCCCTCCACTTT.

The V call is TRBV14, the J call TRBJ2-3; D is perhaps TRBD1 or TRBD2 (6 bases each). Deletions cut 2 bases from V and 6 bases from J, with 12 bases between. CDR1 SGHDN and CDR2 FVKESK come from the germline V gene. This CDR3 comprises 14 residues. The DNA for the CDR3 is TGTGCCAGCAGCCAAACGACTAGGGGGGATACGCAGTATTTT. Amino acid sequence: CASSQTTRGDTQYF.

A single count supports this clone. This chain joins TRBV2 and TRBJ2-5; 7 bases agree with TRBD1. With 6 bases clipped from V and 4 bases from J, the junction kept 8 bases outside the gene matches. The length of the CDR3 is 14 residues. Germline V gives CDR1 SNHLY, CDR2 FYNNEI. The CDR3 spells CASRGQSMGETQYF. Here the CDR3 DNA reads TGTGCCAGCAGGGGACAGTCTATGGGAGAGACCCAGTACTTC.

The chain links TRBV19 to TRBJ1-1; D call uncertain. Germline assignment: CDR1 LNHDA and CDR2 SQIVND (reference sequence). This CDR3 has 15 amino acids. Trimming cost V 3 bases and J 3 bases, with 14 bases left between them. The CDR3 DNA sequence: TGTGCCAGTAGTATCCTTGACGGTTTCTACACTGAAGCTTTCTTT. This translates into CASSILDGFYTEAFF. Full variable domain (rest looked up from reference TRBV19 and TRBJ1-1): DGGITQSPKYLFRKEGQNVTLSCEQNLNHDAMYWYRQDPGQGLRLIYYSQIVNDFQKGDIAEGYSVSREKKESFPLTVTSAQKNPTAFYLCASSILDGFYTEAFFGQGTRLTVV.

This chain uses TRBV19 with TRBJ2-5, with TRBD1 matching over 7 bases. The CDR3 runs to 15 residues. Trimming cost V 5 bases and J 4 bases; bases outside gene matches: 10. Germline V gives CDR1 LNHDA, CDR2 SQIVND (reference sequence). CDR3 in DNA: TGTGCCAGTAGTCCGCCAGACAGGGCAGCAGAGACCCAGTACTTC. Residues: CASSPPDRAAETQYF.

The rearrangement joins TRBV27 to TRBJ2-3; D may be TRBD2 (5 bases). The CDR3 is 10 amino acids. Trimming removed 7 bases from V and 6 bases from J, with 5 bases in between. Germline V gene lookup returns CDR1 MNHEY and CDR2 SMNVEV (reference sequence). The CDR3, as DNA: TGTGCCAGCACGGGGGATACGCAGTATTTT. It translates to CASTGDTQYF.

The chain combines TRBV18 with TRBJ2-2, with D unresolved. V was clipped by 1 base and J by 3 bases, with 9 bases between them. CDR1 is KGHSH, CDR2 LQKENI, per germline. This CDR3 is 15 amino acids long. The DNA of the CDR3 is TGTGCCAGCTCACCACGGCCGGCGGACACCGGGGAGCTGTTTTTT. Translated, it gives CASSPRPADTGELFF.

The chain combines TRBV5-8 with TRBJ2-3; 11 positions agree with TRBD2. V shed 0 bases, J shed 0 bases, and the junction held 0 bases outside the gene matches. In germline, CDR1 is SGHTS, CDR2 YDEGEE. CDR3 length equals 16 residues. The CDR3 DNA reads TGTGCCAGCAGCTTGGGGACTAGCGGGAGCACAGATACGCAGTATTTT. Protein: CASSLGTSGSTDTQYF.

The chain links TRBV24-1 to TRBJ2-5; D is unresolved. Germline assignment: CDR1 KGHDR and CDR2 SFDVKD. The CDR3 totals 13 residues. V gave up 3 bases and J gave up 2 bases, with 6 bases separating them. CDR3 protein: CATSDRSQETQYF. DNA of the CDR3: TGTGCCACCAGTGATCGTTCTCAAGAGACCCAGTACTTC.

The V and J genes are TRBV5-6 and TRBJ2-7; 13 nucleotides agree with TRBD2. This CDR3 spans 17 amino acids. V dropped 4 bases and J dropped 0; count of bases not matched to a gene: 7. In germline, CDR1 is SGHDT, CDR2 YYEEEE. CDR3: CASSMTSGRLLSYEQYF. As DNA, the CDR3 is TGTGCCAGCAGCATGACTAGCGGGAGGTTACTCTCCTACGAGCAGTACTTC. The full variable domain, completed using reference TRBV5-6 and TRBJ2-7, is DAGVTQSPTHLIKTRGQQVTLRCSPKSGHDTVSWYQQALGQGPQFIFQYYEEEERQRGNFPDRFSGHQFPNYSSELNVNALLLGDSALYLCASSMTSGRLLSYEQYFGPGTRLTVT.

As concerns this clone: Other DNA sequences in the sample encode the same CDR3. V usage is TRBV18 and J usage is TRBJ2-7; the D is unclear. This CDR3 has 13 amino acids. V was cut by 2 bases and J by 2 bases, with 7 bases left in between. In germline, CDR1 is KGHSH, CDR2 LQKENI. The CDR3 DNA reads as TGTGCCAGCTCACCAGGCCAGACCTACGAGCAGTACTTC. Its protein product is CASSPGQTYEQYF.

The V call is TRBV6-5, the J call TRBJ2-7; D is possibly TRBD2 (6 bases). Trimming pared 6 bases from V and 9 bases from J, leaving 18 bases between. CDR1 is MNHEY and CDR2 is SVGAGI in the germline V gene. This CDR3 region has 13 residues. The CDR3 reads CASRRDSRSGQYF. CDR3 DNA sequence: TGTGCCAGCAGACGGGACTCGAGATCGGGGCAGTACTTC.

The CDR3 is CASSPPRGEDSYEQYF. The CDR3 coding sequence is TGTGCCAGCTCACCACCGAGAGGTGAAGACTCCTACGAGCAGTACTTC. This chain links TRBV18 with TRBJ2-7; no firm D call. The CDR3 contains 16 residues. Germline-derived CDR1 and CDR2 are KGHSH and LQKENI. The ends were cut back, 0 bases at V and 0 bases at J, with 12 bases in the middle. The full variable domain, completed using reference TRBV18 and TRBJ2-7, is NAGVMQNPRHLVRRRGQEARLRCSPMKGHSHVYWYRQLPEEGLKFMVYLQKENIIDESGMPKERFSAEFPKEGPSILRIQQVVRGDSAAYFCASSPPRGEDSYEQYFGPGTRLTVT.

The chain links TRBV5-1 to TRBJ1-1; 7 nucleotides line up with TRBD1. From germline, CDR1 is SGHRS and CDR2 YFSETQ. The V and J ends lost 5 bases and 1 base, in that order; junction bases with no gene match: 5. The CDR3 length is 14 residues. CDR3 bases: TGCGCCAGCAGTGAGGGGGCGGGGAACACTGAAGCTTTCTTT. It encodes CASSEGAGNTEAFF.

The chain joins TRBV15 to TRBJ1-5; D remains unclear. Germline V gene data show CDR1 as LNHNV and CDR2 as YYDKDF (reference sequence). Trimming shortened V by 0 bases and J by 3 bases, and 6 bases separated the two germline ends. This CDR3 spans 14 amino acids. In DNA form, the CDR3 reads TGTGCCACCAGCAGAGATTGGGACAATCAGCCCCAGCATTTT. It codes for CATSRDWDNQPQHF.